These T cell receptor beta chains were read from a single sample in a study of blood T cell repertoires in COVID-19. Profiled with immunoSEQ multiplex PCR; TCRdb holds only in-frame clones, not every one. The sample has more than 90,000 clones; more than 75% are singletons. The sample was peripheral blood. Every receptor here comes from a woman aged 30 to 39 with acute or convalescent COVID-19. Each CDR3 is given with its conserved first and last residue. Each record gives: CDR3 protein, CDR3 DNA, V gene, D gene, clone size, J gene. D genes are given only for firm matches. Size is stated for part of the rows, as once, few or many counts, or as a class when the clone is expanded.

CDR3: CASRPGDYGYTF
DNA: TGCGCCAGCAGGCCCGGGGACTATGGCTACACCTTC
V: TRBV5-1
D: .
size: few
J: TRBJ1-2

CDR3: CASSLYPQGSTDTQYF
DNA: TGTGCCAGCAGCTTATATCCGCAGGGCAGCACAGATACGCAGTATTTT
V: TRBV7-3
D: .
size: .
J: TRBJ2-3

CDR3: CASSQFARRDYEQYF
DNA: TGCGCCAGCAGTCAATTTGCTCGCAGGGATTACGAGCAGTACTTC
V: TRBV23-1
D: .
size: .
J: TRBJ2-7

CDR3: CASSLAGGYNTGELFF
DNA: TGTGCCAGCAGCTTAGCTGGGGGGTACAACACCGGGGAGCTGTTTTTT
V: TRBV7-6
D: .
size: .
J: TRBJ2-2

CDR3: CASSPGTGNTEAFF
DNA: TGTGCCAGCAGCCCCGGGACAGGGAACACTGAAGCTTTCTTT
V: TRBV11-3
D: TRBD1
size: .
J: TRBJ1-1

CDR3: CAISELYTQYF
DNA: TGTGCCATCAGTGAACTATATACGCAGTATTTT
V: TRBV10-3
D: .
size: few
J: TRBJ2-3

CDR3: CASSFVGQGNYGYTF
DNA: TGCGCCAGCAGCTTTGTGGGACAGGGAAACTATGGCTACACCTTC
V: TRBV5-1
D: TRBD1
size: .
J: TRBJ1-2

CDR3: CASSLFAGSSYNSPLHF
DNA: TGTGCCAGCAGTCTTTTCGCCGGGAGCTCCTATAATTCACCCCTCCACTTT
V: TRBV27
D: .
size: .
J: TRBJ1-6

CDR3: CASSPDRNSGNTIYF
DNA: TGTGCCAGCTCTCCCGACAGGAACTCTGGAAACACCATATATTTT
V: TRBV19
D: .
size: few
J: TRBJ1-3

CDR3: CASSSGTGALYEQYF
DNA: TGTGCCAGCAGCTCTGGGACAGGGGCGCTCTACGAGCAGTACTTC
V: TRBV7-8
D: TRBD1
size: .
J: TRBJ2-7

CDR3: CASSEWTSGGMDEQYF
DNA: TGTGCCAGCAGTGAGTGGACTAGCGGGGGCATGGACGAGCAGTACTTC
V: TRBV25-1
D: TRBD2
size: .
J: TRBJ2-7

CDR3: CASSPILGPRDTQYF
DNA: TGTGCCAGCAGCCCCATACTAGGCCCACGAGATACGCAGTATTTT
V: TRBV7-3
D: .
size: once
J: TRBJ2-3

CDR3: CASSLAPGRTEAFF
DNA: TGTGCCAGCAGCTTAGCGCCAGGCCGTACTGAAGCTTTCTTT
V: TRBV7-8
D: .
size: .
J: TRBJ1-1

CDR3: CASSQEDGVAEQYF
DNA: TGTGCCAGCAGCCAGGAGGACGGCGTCGCCGAGCAGTACTTC
V: TRBV7-9
D: .
size: .
J: TRBJ2-7

CDR3: CASSDRDYGYTF
DNA: TGTGCCAGCAGTGACAGGGACTATGGCTACACCTTC
V: TRBV6-1
D: .
size: once
J: TRBJ1-2

CDR3: CASNVGDQPQHF
DNA: TGTGCCAGTAATGTAGGGGATCAGCCCCAGCATTTT
V: TRBV19
D: .
size: .
J: TRBJ1-5

CDR3: CATKGTGVNSYNEQFF
DNA: TGTGCCACCAAGGGGACAGGGGTTAACTCCTACAATGAGCAGTTCTTC
V: TRBV24-1
D: TRBD1
size: .
J: TRBJ2-1

CDR3: CATSTWTGSQPQHF
DNA: TGTGCCACCAGCACCTGGACAGGGTCACAGCCCCAGCATTTT
V: TRBV15
D: TRBD1
size: .
J: TRBJ1-5

CDR3: CASSSDRGGEQYF
DNA: TGTGCCAGCAGCTCCGACAGGGGCGGCGAGCAGTACTTC
V: TRBV7-9
D: TRBD1
size: .
J: TRBJ2-7

CDR3: CASSLDRTNEKLFF
DNA: TGTGCCAGCAGCCTGGACAGGACTAATGAAAAACTGTTTTTT
V: TRBV7-9
D: TRBD1
size: .
J: TRBJ1-4

CDR3: CASSRVQTGDTEAFF
DNA: TGTGCCAGCAGCCGGGTCCAGACGGGGGACACTGAAGCTTTCTTT
V: TRBV3-1/TRBV3-2
D: .
size: .
J: TRBJ1-1

CDR3: CASSPGTETYGYTF
DNA: TGTGCCAGCAGTCCCGGGACAGAGACCTATGGCTACACCTTC
V: TRBV27
D: TRBD1
size: .
J: TRBJ1-2

CDR3: CASSLGSGGSTDTQYF
DNA: TGTGCCAGCAGCTTAGGTAGCGGAGGTAGCACAGATACGCAGTATTTT
V: TRBV11-2
D: .
size: once
J: TRBJ2-3

CDR3: CASSRDRANTEAFF
DNA: TGTGCCAGCAGCCGGGACAGGGCGAACACTGAAGCTTTCTTT
V: TRBV6-5
D: TRBD1
size: .
J: TRBJ1-1

CDR3: CASSVRGAQLGSNQPQHF
DNA: TGTGCCAGCAGTGTTCGGGGGGCCCAGTTAGGGAGCAATCAGCCCCAGCATTTT
V: TRBV2
D: .
size: .
J: TRBJ1-5

CDR3: CASSLSPGAGEGYTF
DNA: TGTGCCAGCAGTTTATCTCCAGGGGCGGGGGAAGGCTACACCTTC
V: TRBV28
D: .
size: .
J: TRBJ1-2

CDR3: CASSPTVMNTEAFF
DNA: TGCGCCAGCAGCCCGACAGTTATGAACACTGAAGCTTTCTTT
V: TRBV5-1
D: .
size: many
J: TRBJ1-1

CDR3: CASSFRGHEQYF
DNA: TGTGCCAGCAGCTTCAGGGGGCACGAGCAGTACTTC
V: TRBV7-8
D: TRBD1
size: .
J: TRBJ2-7

CDR3: CSVAGTGFNYGYTF
DNA: TGCAGCGTTGCCGGGACAGGTTTTAACTATGGCTACACCTTC
V: TRBV29-1
D: TRBD1
size: .
J: TRBJ1-2

CDR3: CASGTGVYNEQFF
DNA: TGTGCCAGCGGGACAGGGGTCTACAATGAGCAGTTCTTC
V: TRBV6-6
D: TRBD1
size: .
J: TRBJ2-1